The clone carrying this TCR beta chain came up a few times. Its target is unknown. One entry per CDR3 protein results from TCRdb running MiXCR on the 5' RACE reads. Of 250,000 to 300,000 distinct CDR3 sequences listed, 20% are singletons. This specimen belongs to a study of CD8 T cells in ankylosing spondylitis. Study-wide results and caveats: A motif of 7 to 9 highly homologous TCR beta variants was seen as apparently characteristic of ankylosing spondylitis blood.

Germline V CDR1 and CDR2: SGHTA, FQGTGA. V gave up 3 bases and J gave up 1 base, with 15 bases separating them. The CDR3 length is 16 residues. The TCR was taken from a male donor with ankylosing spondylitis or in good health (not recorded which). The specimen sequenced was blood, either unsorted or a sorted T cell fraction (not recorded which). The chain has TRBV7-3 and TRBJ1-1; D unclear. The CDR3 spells CASSFTVGEANTEAFF. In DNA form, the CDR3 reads TGTGCCAGCAGCTTTACGGTCGGGGAAGCGAACACTGAAGCTTTCTTT.